Presented here are 28 T cell receptor beta chains from one specimen sequenced in a study of beta chain features in type 1 diabetes. The whole isolated RNA underwent reverse transcription, so sequencing captured expressed TCRB transcripts. Measured with immunoSEQ multiplex PCR; TCRdb has only the in-frame clones, and not every one. The sample records 300,000 to 450,000 clones, about 19% being singletons. Sample: naive CD4+ T cells from blood. The source of these receptors is a woman aged 18-29 years in good health.

This chain uses TRBV7-3 with TRBJ2-2; D remains unclear. The CDR3 is 12 amino acids. Between the trimmed V and J ends, which lost 8 bases and 3 bases, there was a span of 7 bases. CDR1 is SGHTA and CDR2 is FQGTGA in the germline V gene. The CDR3 coding sequence is TGTGCCAGCCGCTCTTACACCGGGGAGCTGTTTTTT. It codes for CASRSYTGELFF. The entire variable domain, with the rest obtained from reference TRBV7-3 and TRBJ2-2, is as follows: GAGVSQTPSNKVTEKGKYVELRCDPISGHTALYWYRQSLGQGPEFLIYFQGTGAADDSGLPNDRFFAVRPEGSVSTLKIQRTERGDSAVYLCASRSYTGELFFGEGSRLTVL.

This sequence joins TRBV19 and TRBJ2-7; TRBD1 agrees at 8 bases. With V trimmed by 7 bases and J by 11 bases, 19 bases remained unmatched. The CDR3 has 15 residues. Germline V gives CDR1 LNHDA, CDR2 SQIVND (reference sequence). The CDR3 coding sequence is TGTGCCAGTATCAACGGTTGGACAGGGACTTGGAAGGAGTACTTC. This encodes CASINGWTGTWKEYF.

This clone has more than one count but fewer than ten. The V gene is TRBV7-8, the J gene TRBJ2-1; a weak D match, TRBD1 (5 bases). The germline V and J ends were trimmed by 3 bases and 3 bases, with 9 bases remaining between them. The V gene's germline CDR1 is SGHVS and CDR2 FQNEAQ. This CDR3 comprises 14 residues. CDR3 bases: TGTGCCAGCAGCTTGACAGCTCTCTACAATGAGCAGTTCTTC. Protein product: CASSLTALYNEQFF.

V gene TRBV5-6 combines with J gene TRBJ1-2, with TRBD1 as a possible D gene (5 bases). Trimming took 5 bases from V and 6 from J, leaving 11 bases between them. CDR3 size: 12 residues. Germline CDR1 and CDR2: SGHDT and YYEEEE. CDR3 region: CASRWTRDGYTF. Written as DNA, the CDR3 is TGTGCCAGCAGATGGACCAGGGATGGCTACACCTTC.

This clone appeared a single time. The chain joins TRBV19 to TRBJ2-1; 7 bases fit TRBD1. The CDR3 length is 14 residues. V shed 5 bases, J shed 6 bases, and the junction held 7 bases outside the gene matches. Germline lookup yields CDR1 LNHDA and CDR2 SQIVND (reference sequence). The CDR3 DNA sequence: TGTGCCAGTAGTGGACCCTCAGGGGGCAATGAGCAGTTCTTC. It translates to CASSGPSGGNEQFF.

The chain combines TRBV15 with TRBJ2-3; 10 bases match TRBD2. With V trimmed by 1 base and J by 2 bases, 6 bases remained unmatched. Germline V lookup: CDR1 LNHNV, CDR2 YYDKDF (reference sequence). CDR3 length: 17 residues. The chain's CDR3 is CATSRGITSGNTDTQYF. In DNA form, the CDR3 reads TGTGCCACCAGCAGAGGAATCACTAGCGGGAACACAGATACGCAGTATTTT.

The J gene is TRBJ2-1, the V gene TRBV5-1, with D possibly TRBD2 on 6 matching bases. The germline gives CDR1 SGHRS, CDR2 YFSETQ. The CDR3 loop spans 12 amino acids. Trimming pared 4 bases from V and 14 bases from J, leaving 16 bases between. The CDR3 reads CASSPGTRREFF. The CDR3 DNA sequence: TGCGCCAGCAGCCCGGGGACTCGCAGGGAGTTCTTC.

This rearrangement joins TRBV30 to TRBJ2-2, with a weak D call TRBD1 (5 bases). The V end was cut by 0 bases, the J end by 3 bases, with 14 bases between. CDR1 GTSNPN and CDR2 SVGIG come from the germline V gene (reference sequence). The CDR3 is made up of 16 amino acids. CDR3 DNA sequence: TGTGCCTGGAGTGTAGAACTGGGCAGGGACACCGGGGAGCTGTTTTTT. Its translation: CAWSVELGRDTGELFF.

V gene TRBV4-1 combines with J gene TRBJ2-3; 11 bases align to TRBD2. Trimming removed 6 bases from V and 7 bases from J; junction bases left unmatched: 6. CDR3 size: 14 residues. Germline V lookup: CDR1 MGHRA, CDR2 YSYEKL. CDR3 loop: CASRRSGGAYTQYF. In DNA, the CDR3 is TGCGCCAGCAGACGTAGCGGGGGGGCTTATACGCAGTATTTT.

This clone was observed a handful of times. V usage is TRBV15 and J usage is TRBJ1-5; a weak D match, TRBD1 (5 bases). Germline V gives CDR1 LNHNV, CDR2 YYDKDF (reference sequence). CDR3 size: 14 residues. V was shortened by 11 bases and J by 1 base, with 15 bases between the two germline ends. The CDR3 DNA follows: TGTGCCGCATCAACAGGTAGGAGCAATCAGCCCCAGCATTTT. Amino acids: CAASTGRSNQPQHF. The full variable domain, completed using reference TRBV15 and TRBJ1-5, is DAMVIQNPRYQVTQFGKPVTLSCSQTLNHNVMYWYQQKSSQAPKLLFHYYDKDFNNEADTPDNFQSRRPNTSFCFLDIRSPGLGDTAMYLCAASTGRSNQPQHFGDGTRLSIL.

This clone turned up a few times. The V call is TRBV7-9, the J call TRBJ1-1; no firm D call. Trimming stripped 3 bases from V and 1 base from J, with 9 bases between. Germline V gene lookup returns CDR1 SEHNR and CDR2 FQNEAQ (reference sequence). The CDR3 totals 14 residues. The CDR3 sequence is CASSFRGSNTEAFF. DNA for the CDR3: TGTGCCAGCAGCTTCCGGGGTTCGAACACTGAAGCTTTCTTT.

The chain couples TRBV29-1 to TRBJ1-4; TRBD1 aligns across 11 bases. Losses at the gene ends were 6 bases for V and 8 bases for J; bases not matched to a gene: 5. The CDR3 has 13 residues. Germline CDR1 is SQVTM and CDR2 is ANQGSEA. The CDR3 DNA reads as TGCAGCGTCGCGGACAGGGGGCGCGAAAAACTGTTTTTT. Translated, it gives CSVADRGREKLFF. Using reference TRBV29-1 and TRBJ1-4 for the parts outside the CDR3, the full variable domain is SAVISQKPSRDICQRGTSLTIQCQVDSQVTMMFWYRQQPGQSLTLIATANQGSEATYESGFVIDKFPISRPNLTFSTLTVSNMSPEDSSIYLCSVADRGREKLFFGSGTQLSVL.

V gene TRBV15 combines with J gene TRBJ2-1, with 13 bases fitting TRBD2. The V gene's germline CDR1 is LNHNV and CDR2 YYDKDF (reference sequence). V was clipped by 2 bases and J by 8 bases; unmatched bases: 9. The CDR3 is 17 amino acids. DNA of the CDR3: TGTGCCACCAGCAGACCTCCGGGACTAGCGGGGAAGGATGAGCAGTTCTTC. It encodes CATSRPPGLAGKDEQFF.

There are a few counts of this clone. This chain connects TRBV29-1 to TRBJ2-7; D is perhaps TRBD1 (6 bases). CDR3 length equals 13 residues. The germline V gene has CDR1 SQVTM and CDR2 ANQGSEA. V was trimmed by 1 base and J by 4 bases, leaving 11 bases between them. The CDR3 protein is CSVEGAGTYEQYF. The CDR3 DNA sequence: TGCAGCGTTGAAGGGGCAGGGACATACGAGCAGTACTTC.

This clone was seen a few times. The chain links TRBV28 to TRBJ1-6, with 7 bases matching TRBD1. CDR1 and CDR2 from the germline V gene are MDHEN and SYDVKM. The CDR3 is made up of 13 amino acids. This CDR3 reads CASQDRLDSPLHF. CDR3 DNA: TGTGCGAGCCAGGACAGGTTGGATTCACCCCTCCACTTT.

This chain joins TRBV9 and TRBJ2-3, with D perhaps TRBD2 (7 bases). This CDR3 has 17 amino acids. From germline, CDR1 is SGDLS and CDR2 YYNGEE. The V end was cut by 0 bases, the J end by 6 bases, with 20 bases between. CDR3 protein: CASSVAPTGTTGDTQYF. CDR3 in DNA: TGTGCCAGCAGCGTAGCTCCAACAGGGACTACGGGGGATACGCAGTATTTT. The whole variable domain, filled in from reference TRBV9 and TRBJ2-3, reads DSGVTQTPKHLITATGQRVTLRCSPRSGDLSVYWYQQSLDQGLQFLIQYYNGEERAKGNILERFSAQQFPDLHSELNLSSLELGDSALYFCASSVAPTGTTGDTQYFGPGTRLTVL.

This CDR3 reads CARDTEKLFF. In DNA form, the CDR3 reads TGTGCCAGGGACACCGAAAAACTGTTTTTT. The V gene is TRBV7-8, the J gene TRBJ1-4; D may be TRBD1 (5 bases). V was clipped by 9 bases and J by 8 bases, with 7 bases between them. CDR3 length equals 10 residues. Germline CDR1 SGHVS, CDR2 FQNEAQ.

In this sample, this clone turned up a few times. The V call is TRBV9, the J call TRBJ2-7, with D possibly matching TRBD2 (6 bases). Germline CDR1 and CDR2: SGDLS and YYNGEE. Trimming took 3 bases from V and 3 from J, leaving 16 bases between them. There are 15 residues in the CDR3. The CDR3 reads CASSAFWGVGYEQYF. CDR3 nucleotides: TGTGCCAGCAGCGCATTTTGGGGGGTCGGCTACGAGCAGTACTTC.

The rearrangement joins TRBV29-1 to TRBJ1-1; D is perhaps TRBD1 (5 bases). CDR3 length: 15 amino acids. Trimming took off 3 bases at V and 1 base at J, with 15 bases between the two ends. Germline values: CDR1 SQVTM, CDR2 ANQGSEA. The CDR3 reads CSVDFVGPSNTEAFF. CDR3 coding DNA: TGCAGCGTTGACTTCGTGGGGCCCTCGAACACTGAAGCTTTCTTT.

This clone turned up a few times. The V and J genes are TRBV5-1 and TRBJ2-5; tentatively, D is TRBD1 (6 bases). The V end was cut by 1 base, the J end by 1 base, with 17 bases between. The CDR3 totals 17 residues. Germline V gene sequence: CDR1 SGHRS, CDR2 YFSETQ. The CDR3: CASSLHNLGATQETQYF. The CDR3, as DNA: TGCGCCAGCAGCTTGCATAATCTGGGGGCGACCCAAGAGACCCAGTACTTC. Combining the CDR3 with reference TRBV5-1 and TRBJ2-5 gives the whole variable domain KAGVTQTPRYLIKTRGQQVTLSCSPISGHRSVSWYQQTPGQGLQFLFEYFSETQRNKGNFPGRFSGRQFSNSRSEMNVSTLELGDSALYLCASSLHNLGATQETQYFGPGTRLLVL.

The chain links TRBV2 to TRBJ2-3, with 10 bases aligning to TRBD2. The CDR3 totals 16 residues. After removal of 5 bases from V and 2 bases from J, the junction contained 7 bases not matched to a gene. CDR1 is SNHLY and CDR2 is FYNNEI in the germline V gene. The chain's CDR3 is CASSTSGRASTDTQYF. The CDR3 DNA follows: TGTGCCAGCAGTACGAGCGGGAGGGCCTCCACAGATACGCAGTATTTT.

The chain links TRBV5-4 to TRBJ2-1; tentative D call: TRBD2 (6 bases). The germline V and J ends were trimmed by 0 bases and 7 bases, with 8 bases remaining between them. Germline CDR1 is SGHNT and CDR2 is YYREEE (reference sequence). The CDR3 sequence is 13 residues long. CDR3 in DNA: TGTGCCAGCAGCTTGGCCGGACTAAATGAGCAGTTCTTC. It yields the protein CASSLAGLNEQFF.

This clone appeared a few times. Other nucleotide sequences from this sample produce the same CDR3. This sequence joins TRBV11-2 and TRBJ2-5, with TRBD2 identical over 12 bases. The CDR3 runs 15 residues. Germline V CDR1 and CDR2: SGHAT, FQNNGV. Trimming at V came to 2 bases and at J to 4 bases, leaving 2 bases not matched to a gene. As DNA, the CDR3 is TGTGCCAGCAGCTTACTAGCGGGGGGGCCAGAGACCCAGTACTTC. It specifies CASSLLAGGPETQYF.

This clone came up a few times. The genes are TRBV7-3 and TRBJ2-3, with 11 bases lining up with TRBD2. CDR3 length: 18 residues. V lost 2 bases and J lost 0; bases outside the gene matches: 7. Germline loops: CDR1 SGHTA, CDR2 FQGTGA. The CDR3 region is CASSLGTSGGKSTDTQYF. The DNA of the CDR3 is TGTGCCAGCAGCTTAGGGACTAGCGGTGGTAAAAGCACAGATACGCAGTATTTT.

This clone was observed a few times. The chain joins TRBV7-7 to TRBJ2-1, with a tentative D call TRBD2 (6 bases). The CDR3 is 12 amino acids. Germline assignment: CDR1 SSHAT and CDR2 FNYEAQ (reference sequence). CDR3 residues: CAIGSPYNEQFF. CDR3 DNA: TGTGCTATCGGGAGTCCCTACAATGAGCAGTTCTTC.

This clone was counted between two and nine times. The CDR3 protein is CASSEGDEAFF. In DNA, the CDR3 is TGTGCCAGCAGCGAGGGGGATGAAGCTTTCTTT. The chain couples TRBV6-1 to TRBJ1-1, with D possibly TRBD1 on 6 matching bases. Trimming removed 6 bases from V and 7 bases from J, with 9 bases in between. The germline V gene has CDR1 MNHNS and CDR2 SASEGT. The CDR3 covers 11 residues.

The CDR3 sequence: CASGAPRGDNTGELFF. CDR3 DNA: TGTGCTAGTGGTGCCCCCAGGGGGGATAACACCGGGGAGCTGTTTTTT. This rearrangement joins TRBV12-5 to TRBJ2-2, with TRBD1 as a possible D gene (7 bases). The CDR3 contains 16 residues. Germline values: CDR1 LGHNT, CDR2 FRNRAP. Trimming left V 5 bases short and J 2 bases short, with 15 bases between.

This clone was seen a handful of times. The chain has TRBV6-5 and TRBJ1-2, with D maybe TRBD1 (5 bases). The V end lost 0 bases, the J end lost 4 bases, and 9 bases lay between the germline ends. Germline values: CDR1 MNHEY, CDR2 SVGAGI. The CDR3 runs 14 residues. CDR3 coding DNA: TGTGCCAGCAGTTACTCTAAGGGACTCTATGGCTACACCTTC. Its protein product is CASSYSKGLYGYTF.